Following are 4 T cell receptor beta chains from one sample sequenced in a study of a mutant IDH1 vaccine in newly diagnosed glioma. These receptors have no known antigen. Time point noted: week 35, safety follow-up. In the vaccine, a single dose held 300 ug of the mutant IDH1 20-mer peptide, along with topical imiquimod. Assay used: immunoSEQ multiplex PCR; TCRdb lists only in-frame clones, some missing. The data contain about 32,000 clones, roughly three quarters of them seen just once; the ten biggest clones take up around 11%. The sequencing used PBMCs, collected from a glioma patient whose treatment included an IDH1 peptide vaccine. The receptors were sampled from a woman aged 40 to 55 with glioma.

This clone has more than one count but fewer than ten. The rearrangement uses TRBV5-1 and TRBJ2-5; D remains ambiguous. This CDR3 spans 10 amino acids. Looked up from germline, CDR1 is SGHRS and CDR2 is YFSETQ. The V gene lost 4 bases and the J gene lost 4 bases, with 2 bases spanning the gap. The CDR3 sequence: CASSGETQYF. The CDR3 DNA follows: TGCGCCAGCAGCGGAGAGACCCAGTACTTC.

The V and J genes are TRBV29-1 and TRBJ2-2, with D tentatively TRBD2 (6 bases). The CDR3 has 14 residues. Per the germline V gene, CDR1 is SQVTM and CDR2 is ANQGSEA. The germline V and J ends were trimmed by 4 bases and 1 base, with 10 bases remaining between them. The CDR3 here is CSVAGTLNTGELFF. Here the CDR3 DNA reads TGCAGCGTTGCCGGGACTTTGAACACCGGGGAGCTGTTTTTT.

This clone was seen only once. CDR3 in DNA: TGTGCCAGCACCCCAAACGGCGAAACTGAAGCTTTCTTT. Amino acids: CASTPNGETEAFF. The genes are TRBV2 and TRBJ1-1; D not certain. Germline CDR1 is SNHLY and CDR2 is FYNNEI. The CDR3 sequence is 13 residues long. Trimming pared 7 bases from V and 5 bases from J, leaving 14 bases between.

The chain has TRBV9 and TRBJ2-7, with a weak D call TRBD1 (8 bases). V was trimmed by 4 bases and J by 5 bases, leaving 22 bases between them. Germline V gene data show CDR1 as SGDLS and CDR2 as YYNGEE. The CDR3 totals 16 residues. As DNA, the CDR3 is TGTGCCAGCAGCATGGACAGGGTCGAGGGGAGGGACGAGCAGTACTTC. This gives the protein CASSMDRVEGRDEQYF.